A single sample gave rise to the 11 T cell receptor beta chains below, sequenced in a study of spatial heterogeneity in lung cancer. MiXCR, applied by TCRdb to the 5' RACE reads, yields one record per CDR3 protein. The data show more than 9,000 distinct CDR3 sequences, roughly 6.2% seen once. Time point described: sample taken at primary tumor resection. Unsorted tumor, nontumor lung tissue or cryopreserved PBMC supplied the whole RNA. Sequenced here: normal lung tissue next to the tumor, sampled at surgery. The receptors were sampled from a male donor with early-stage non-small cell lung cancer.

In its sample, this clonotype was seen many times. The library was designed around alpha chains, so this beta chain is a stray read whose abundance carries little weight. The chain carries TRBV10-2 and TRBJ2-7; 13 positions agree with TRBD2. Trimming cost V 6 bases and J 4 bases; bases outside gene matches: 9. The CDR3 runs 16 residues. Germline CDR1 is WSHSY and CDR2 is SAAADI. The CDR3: CASSLRLAGGPYEQYF. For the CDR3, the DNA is TGCGCCAGCAGCCTTCGACTAGCGGGAGGCCCATACGAGCAGTACTTC.

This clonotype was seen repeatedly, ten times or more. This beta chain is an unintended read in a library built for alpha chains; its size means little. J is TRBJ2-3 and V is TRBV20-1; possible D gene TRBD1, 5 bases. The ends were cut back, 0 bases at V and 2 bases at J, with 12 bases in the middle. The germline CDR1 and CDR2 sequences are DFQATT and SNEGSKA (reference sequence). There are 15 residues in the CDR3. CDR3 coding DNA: TGCAGTGCTAGAGATCAGGGAAAAGCCACAGATACGCAGTATTTT. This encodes CSARDQGKATDTQYF.

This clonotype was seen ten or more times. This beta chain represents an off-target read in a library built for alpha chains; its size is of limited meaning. The DNA of the CDR3 is TGTGCCAGCAGTTCTATCCGTCGGAACACTGAAGCTTTCTTT. Encoded protein: CASSSIRRNTEAFF. The genes are TRBV6-2 or TRBV6-3 and TRBJ1-1; D unclear. Trimming pared 4 bases from V and 1 base from J, leaving 10 bases between. Germline V gene sequence: CDR1 MNHEY, CDR2 SVGEGT. The CDR3 runs to 14 residues.

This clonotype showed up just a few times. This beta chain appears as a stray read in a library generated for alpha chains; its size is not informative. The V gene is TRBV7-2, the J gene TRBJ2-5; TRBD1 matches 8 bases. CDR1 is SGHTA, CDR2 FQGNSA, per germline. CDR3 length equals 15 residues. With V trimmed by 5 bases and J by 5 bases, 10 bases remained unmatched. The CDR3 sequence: CASSRQGTSAETQYF. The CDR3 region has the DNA TGTGCCAGCAGCCGACAGGGGACATCCGCGGAGACCCAGTACTTC. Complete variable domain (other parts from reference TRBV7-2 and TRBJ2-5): GAGVSQSPSNKVTEKGKDVELRCDPISGHTALYWYRQSLGQGLEFLIYFQGNSAPDKSGLPSDRFSAERTGGSVSTLTIQRTQQEDSAVYLCASSRQGTSAETQYFGPGTRLLVL.

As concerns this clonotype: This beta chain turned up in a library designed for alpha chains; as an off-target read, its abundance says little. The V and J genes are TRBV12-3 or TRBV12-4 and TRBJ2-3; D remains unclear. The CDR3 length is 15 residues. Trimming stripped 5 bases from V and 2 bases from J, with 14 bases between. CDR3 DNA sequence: TGTGCCAGCAGTAATGGCCGCGAGTCCACAGATACGCAGTATTTT. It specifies CASSNGRESTDTQYF.

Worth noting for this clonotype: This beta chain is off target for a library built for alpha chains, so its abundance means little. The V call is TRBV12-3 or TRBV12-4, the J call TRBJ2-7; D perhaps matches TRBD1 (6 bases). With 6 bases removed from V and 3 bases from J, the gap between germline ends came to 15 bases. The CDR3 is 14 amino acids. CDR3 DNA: TGTGCCAGCAGCCTAATACAGGGCGTCTACGAGCAGTACTTC. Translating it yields CASSLIQGVYEQYF.

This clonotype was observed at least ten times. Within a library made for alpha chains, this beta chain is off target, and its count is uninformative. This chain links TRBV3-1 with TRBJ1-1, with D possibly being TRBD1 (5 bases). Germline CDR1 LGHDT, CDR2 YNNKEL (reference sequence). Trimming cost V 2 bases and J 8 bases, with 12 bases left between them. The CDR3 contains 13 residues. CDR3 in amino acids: CASSQIEGREAFF. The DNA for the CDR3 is TGTGCCAGCAGCCAAATTGAGGGACGGGAAGCTTTCTTT.

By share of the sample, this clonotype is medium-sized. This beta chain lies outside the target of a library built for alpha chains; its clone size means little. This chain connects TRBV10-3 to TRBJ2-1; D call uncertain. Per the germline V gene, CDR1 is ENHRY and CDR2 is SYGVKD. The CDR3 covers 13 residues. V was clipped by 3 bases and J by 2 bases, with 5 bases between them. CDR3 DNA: TGTGCCATCAGTGAAACTGCCTACAATGAGCAGTTCTTC. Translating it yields CAISETAYNEQFF.

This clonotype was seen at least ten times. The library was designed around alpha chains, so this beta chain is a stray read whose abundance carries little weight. CDR3 in amino acids: CASSYSNRVTLVYEQYF. The CDR3 DNA reads as TGTGCCAGCAGTTACTCGAACAGGGTGACCTTAGTCTACGAGCAGTACTTC. This chain joins TRBV6-6 and TRBJ2-7, with D maybe TRBD1 (6 bases). The CDR3 sequence is 17 residues long. Germline loops: CDR1 MNHNY, CDR2 SVGAGI (reference sequence). With 0 bases removed from V and 3 bases from J, the gap between germline ends came to 18 bases.

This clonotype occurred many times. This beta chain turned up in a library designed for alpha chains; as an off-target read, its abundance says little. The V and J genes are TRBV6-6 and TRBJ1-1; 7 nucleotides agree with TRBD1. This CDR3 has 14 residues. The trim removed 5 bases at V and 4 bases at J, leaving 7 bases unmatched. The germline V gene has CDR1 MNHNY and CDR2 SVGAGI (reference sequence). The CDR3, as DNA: TGTGCCAGCAGTCTACGACAGGGCGTCACTGAAGCTTTCTTT. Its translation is CASSLRQGVTEAFF.

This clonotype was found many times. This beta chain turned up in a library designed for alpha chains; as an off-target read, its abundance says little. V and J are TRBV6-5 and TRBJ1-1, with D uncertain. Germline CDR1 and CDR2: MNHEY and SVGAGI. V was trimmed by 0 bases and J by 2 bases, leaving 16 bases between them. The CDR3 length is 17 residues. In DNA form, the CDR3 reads TGTGCCAGCAGTTACTCCCCCCAATGGAGGGAAAACACTGAAGCTTTCTTT. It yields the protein CASSYSPQWRENTEAFF.